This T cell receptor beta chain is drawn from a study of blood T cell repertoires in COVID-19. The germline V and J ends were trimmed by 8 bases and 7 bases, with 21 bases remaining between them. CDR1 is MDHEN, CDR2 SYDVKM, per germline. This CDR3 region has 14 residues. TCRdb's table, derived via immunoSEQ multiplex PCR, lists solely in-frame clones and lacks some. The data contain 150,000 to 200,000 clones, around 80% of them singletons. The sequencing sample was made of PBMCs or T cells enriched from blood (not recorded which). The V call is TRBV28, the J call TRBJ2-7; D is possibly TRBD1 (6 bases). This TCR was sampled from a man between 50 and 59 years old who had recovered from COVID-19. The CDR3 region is CASLLQGALGEQYF. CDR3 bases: TGTGCCAGCCTTCTACAGGGAGCCCTAGGTGAGCAGTACTTC.